This TCR beta chain stems from a study of T cell responses to AZD1222 COVID-19 vaccine. Study outcomes and limitations: Baseline seropositivity occurred in only 5 or 6 AZD1222 recipients. It should be noted that donors were predominantly white British and more often female, and clonal diversity was possibly underestimated.

Data came from immunoSEQ multiplex PCR; TCRdb stores just in-frame clones and leaves some out. The repertoire has about 120,000 clones, around 92% of them found once; the top ten carry 13% to 15%. In regard to this clone: Its antigen is currently unknown.

The CDR3 has 14 amino acids. The germline V gene has CDR1 SNHLY and CDR2 FYNNEI. Trimming cost V 3 bases and J 4 bases, with 12 bases left between them. Sequenced material: peripheral blood, taken on day 0 of AZD1222 vaccination. The sequence was collected from an adult in good health. This sequence joins TRBV2 and TRBJ1-2; D might be TRBD1 (5 bases). CDR3 coding DNA: TGTGCCAGCAGTGATTCACCGGGGGGCTATGGCTACACCTTC. It is translated as CASSDSPGGYGYTF.